This entry concerns a single T cell receptor (beta chain). The CDR3 is 14 residues long. Trimming left V 3 bases short and J 0 bases short, with 8 bases between. The germline V gene encodes CDR1 MDHEN and CDR2 SYDVKM. Generated by immunoSEQ multiplex PCR, the TCRdb table keeps only in-frame clones and is missing some. The sample lists around 84,000 clones; 80% to 90% were seen once. The record originates from a study of blood T cell repertoires in COVID-19. The chain uses TRBV28 and TRBJ1-1; D unclear. The sample comprised peripheral blood. This TCR was recovered from a man aged 50-60 years with active COVID-19. The CDR3 DNA reads as TGTGCCAGCAGTTTTGGCCGGGTGAACACTGAAGCTTTCTTT. This codes for CASSFGRVNTEAFF.